This is a list of T cell receptor beta chains from one sample in a study of blood T cells in healthy people across ages. TCRdb itself ran the 5' RACE reads through MiXCR, one entry per CDR3 protein. The table records 1.8 million or so distinct CDR3 sequences, 39% of them present only once. The specimen was blood. These TCRs come from a human donor in good health. Each CDR3 is given with its conserved first and last residue. The D gene is left open where the match is weak. Size values are once, few and many counts, or a class for expanded clones, and some rows have none.

>TRBD2|NA|TRBJ2-7|TRBV7-2|17
CASSLEKGLADSYEQYF
TGTGCCAGCAGCTTAGAAAAGGGACTAGCGGACTCCTACGAGCAGTACTTC
>NA|once|TRBJ2-1|TRBV21-1|17
CASPSPSRGPAYNEQFF
TGTGCCAGCCCCTCTCCTTCCCGGGGGCCGGCCTACAATGAGCAGTTCTTC
>TRBD1|few|TRBJ2-7|TRBV14|15
CASSQVDRGNYEQYF
TGTGCCAGCAGCCAAGTGGACAGGGGCAACTACGAGCAGTACTTC
>NA|NA|TRBJ2-2|TRBV12-3/TRBV12-4|18
CASSLFGGAVSNTGELFF
TGTGCCAGCAGTTTGTTTGGTGGAGCAGTGTCGAACACCGGGGAGCTGTTTTTT
>TRBD1|few|TRBJ2-5|TRBV7-9|13
CASSPGGFGSQYF
TGTGCCAGCAGCCCAGGGGGCTTCGGGTCCCAGTACTTC
>NA|NA|TRBJ2-1|TRBV13|13
CASSRINLNEQFF
TGTGCCAGCAGCCGCATAAACCTTAATGAGCAGTTCTTC
>NA|NA|TRBJ2-1|TRBV12-5|14
CASGWVRGGRQQFF
TGTGCTAGTGGTTGGGTACGCGGGGGCCGACAGCAGTTCTTC
>NA|NA|TRBJ2-1|TRBV7-7|13
CASSLSFNNEQFF
TGTGCCAGCAGCTTATCTTTTAACAATGAGCAGTTCTTC
>NA|NA|TRBJ2-1|TRBV7-9|12
CASSTDRIEQFF
TGTGCCAGCAGCACGGACAGAATTGAGCAGTTCTTC
>TRBD2|NA|TRBJ2-1|TRBV7-2|14
CASSLLAGLLEQFF
TGTGCCAGCAGCCTCCTAGCGGGGCTGCTGGAGCAGTTCTTC
>NA|NA|TRBJ2-3|TRBV20-1|12
CSAGNPADTQYF
TGCAGCGCAGGGAACCCCGCAGATACGCAGTATTTT
>TRBD2|NA|TRBJ2-3|TRBV5-6|16
CASSWSGAISTDTQYF
TGTGCCAGCAGCTGGAGCGGGGCGATCAGCACAGATACGCAGTATTTT
>NA|NA|TRBJ1-1|TRBV6-2/TRBV6-3|15
CASSFFGGGNTEAFF
TGTGCCAGCAGTTTCTTCGGGGGAGGGAACACTGAAGCTTTCTTT
>NA|NA|TRBJ1-1|TRBV7-2|16
CASSLVSGVTNTEAFF
TGTGCCAGCAGCTTGGTGTCAGGGGTTACGAACACTGAAGCTTTCTTT
>NA|NA|TRBJ2-7|TRBV27|13
CASRRLVDYEQYF
TGTGCCAGCAGGCGACTCGTAGACTACGAGCAGTACTTC
>NA|NA|TRBJ1-5|TRBV5-5|16
CASSLSVPEAFEPQHF
TGTGCCAGCAGTTTGAGTGTCCCGGAGGCGTTCGAGCCCCAGCATTTT
>NA|few|TRBJ1-5|TRBV29-1|11
CSVGEDQPQHF
TGCAGCGTTGGGGAGGATCAGCCCCAGCATTTT
>NA|NA|TRBJ1-6|TRBV6-9|15
CASHIAGAPNSPLHF
TGTGCCAGTCACATCGCAGGGGCGCCTAATTCACCCCTCCACTTT
>NA|NA|TRBJ1-6|TRBV7-3|15
CASSLTVGSNSPLHF
TGTGCCAGCAGCTTAACTGTCGGGTCTAATTCACCCCTCCACTTT
>NA|NA|TRBJ2-1|TRBV29-1|13
CSVDDGTGETQFF
TGCAGCGTTGATGACGGGACGGGGGAGACCCAGTTCTTC
>NA|NA|TRBJ2-1|TRBV5-1|14
CASSLVANYNEQFF
TGCGCCAGCAGCTTGGTGGCGAATTACAATGAGCAGTTCTTC
>NA|NA|TRBJ2-3|TRBV27|14
CASSFLAQLDTQYF
TGTGCCAGCAGTTTTTTGGCACAATTGGATACGCAGTATTTT
>TRBD2|few|TRBJ2-7|TRBV7-2|16
CASSLGEGLVLYEQYF
TGTGCCAGCAGCTTGGGGGAGGGGTTGGTTCTCTACGAGCAGTACTTC
>TRBD1|NA|TRBJ2-5|TRBV7-2|16
CASSSLNRGLGETQYF
TGTGCCAGCAGCTCCCTAAACAGGGGTTTAGGAGAGACCCAGTACTTC
>NA|NA|TRBJ2-7|TRBV19|14
CASRKSGELYEQYF
TGTGCCAGCCGAAAGAGTGGAGAACTCTACGAGCAGTACTTC
>NA|NA|TRBJ2-7|TRBV20-1|14
CSARVSKGTYEQYF
TGCAGTGCTAGAGTTAGTAAGGGGACCTACGAGCAGTACTTC
>TRBD1|NA|TRBJ2-7|TRBV5-1|15
CASSLGWDRAYEQYF
TGCGCCAGCAGCTTGGGGTGGGACAGGGCCTACGAGCAGTACTTC
>NA|few|TRBJ2-5|TRBV12-3/TRBV12-4|14
CASSLLQGKETQYF
TGTGCCAGCAGTTTATTACAGGGTAAAGAGACCCAGTACTTC
>NA|NA|TRBJ1-4|TRBV20-1|12
CSVARGGEKLFF
TGCAGTGTCGCCAGGGGCGGCGAAAAACTGTTTTTT
>NA|NA|TRBJ1-1|TRBV12-3/TRBV12-4|15
CASIPGGRGNTEAFF
TGTGCCAGCATCCCCGGGGGACGGGGGAACACTGAAGCTTTCTTT
>NA|few|TRBJ1-2|TRBV7-8|12
CASSLSGLGYTF
TGTGCCAGCAGCTTAAGTGGCCTTGGCTACACCTTC
>TRBD1|once|TRBJ2-3|TRBV24-1|18
CVTSDLGTAGGFTDTQYF
TGTGTCACCAGTGATTTGGGGACAGCCGGAGGTTTCACAGATACGCAGTATTTT
>TRBD2|NA|TRBJ2-1|TRBV13|19
CASSLRASGGALNYNEQFF
TGTGCCAGCAGCTTACGGGCTAGCGGGGGGGCCCTCAACTACAATGAGCAGTTCTTC
>TRBD1|NA|TRBJ2-2|TRBV4-1|15
CASSQAGQGVGELFF
TGCGCCAGCAGCCAAGCGGGACAGGGGGTCGGGGAGCTGTTTTTT
>TRBD2|few|TRBJ2-7|TRBV29-1|14
CSVLASSGIREQYF
TGCAGCGTACTAGCGAGTAGTGGCATTCGCGAGCAGTACTTC
>NA|few|TRBJ1-2|TRBV21-1|13
CASSKAPPNGYTF
TGTGCCAGCAGCAAAGCGCCGCCTAATGGCTACACCTTC
>TRBD1|few|TRBJ1-2|TRBV20-1|14
CSATQGQASGGYTF
TGCAGTGCCACCCAAGGACAGGCTAGCGGGGGCTACACCTTC
>TRBD1|many|TRBJ1-2|TRBV29-1|15
CSVSRDSRDRYGYTF
TGCAGCGTCTCCCGGGACAGTCGCGACCGTTATGGCTACACCTTC
>TRBD1|few|TRBJ1-5|TRBV20-1|15
CSARRTGDLNQPQHF
TGCAGTGCTAGAAGGACAGGGGACCTCAATCAGCCCCAGCATTTT
>NA|NA|TRBJ2-7|TRBV20-1|18
CSARDLNGGAHLYYEQYF
TGCAGTGCTAGAGATCTTAATGGCGGGGCCCACCTATACTACGAGCAGTACTTC
>TRBD1|NA|TRBJ1-1|TRBV12-3/TRBV12-4|14
CASSRTDRGQRAFF
TGTGCCAGCAGCCGTACAGACAGGGGGCAAAGAGCTTTCTTT
>TRBD1|NA|TRBJ2-3|TRBV7-2|15
CASSLEDRIADTQYF
TGTGCCAGCAGCCTCGAGGACAGGATCGCAGATACGCAGTATTTT
>NA|NA|TRBJ1-4|TRBV5-1|16
CASSPGAGLQTEKLFF
TGCGCCAGCAGCCCGGGGGCAGGACTCCAAACTGAAAAACTGTTTTTT
>NA|few|TRBJ2-3|TRBV5-6|14
CASSLGGWTDTQYF
TGTGCCAGCAGCTTGGGCGGTTGGACAGATACGCAGTATTTT
>NA|NA|TRBJ1-2|TRBV29-1|15
CSVEDLITGDTGYTF
TGCAGCGTTGAAGATCTCATAACCGGAGATACGGGCTACACCTTC
>NA|NA|TRBJ2-4|TRBV20-1|14
CSAARTEGTNIQYF
TGCAGTGCTGCCCGGACAGAGGGTACAAACATTCAGTACTTC
>NA|NA|TRBJ2-6|TRBV20-1|16
CSARGPVISGANVLTF
TGCAGTGCTAGAGGACCGGTTATCTCTGGGGCCAACGTCCTGACTTTC
>NA|many|TRBJ1-2|TRBV4-3|12
CASSQGHGGYTF
TGCGCCAGCAGCCAGGGGCACGGCGGCTACACCTTC
>NA|few|TRBJ2-7|TRBV7-2|15
CASSFRRDTLYEQYF
TGTGCCAGCAGCTTTAGGAGGGACACACTCTACGAGCAGTACTTC